This TCR beta chain was documented in a study of shared clonotypes between healthy human individuals. Germline V gene data show CDR1 as SEHNR and CDR2 as FQNEAQ (reference sequence). With V trimmed by 3 bases and J by 1 base, 2 bases remained unmatched. This CDR3 has 15 amino acids. Some clones are missing from TCRdb's copy, which holds only in-frame ones; the method was immunoSEQ multiplex PCR. The table shows 2 million to 2.5 million clones, with approximately 96% occurring only once. The chain carries TRBV7-9 and TRBJ2-1; 8 nucleotides align to TRBD1. This receptor was taken from a man in his late teens or twenties in good health. The specimen sequenced was naive CD4+ T cells sorted from blood. Described subset: CD45RA+ positively selected. The CDR3: CASSFRTGSYNEQFF. CDR3 DNA: TGTGCCAGCAGCTTTAGGACAGGGTCCTACAATGAGCAGTTCTTC. Complete variable domain (other parts from reference TRBV7-9 and TRBJ2-1): DTGVSQNPRHKITKRGQNVTFRCDPISEHNRLYWYRQTLGQGPEFLTYFQNEAQLEKSRLLSDRFSAERPKGSFSTLEIQRTEQGDSAMYLCASSFRTGSYNEQFFGPGTRLTVL.